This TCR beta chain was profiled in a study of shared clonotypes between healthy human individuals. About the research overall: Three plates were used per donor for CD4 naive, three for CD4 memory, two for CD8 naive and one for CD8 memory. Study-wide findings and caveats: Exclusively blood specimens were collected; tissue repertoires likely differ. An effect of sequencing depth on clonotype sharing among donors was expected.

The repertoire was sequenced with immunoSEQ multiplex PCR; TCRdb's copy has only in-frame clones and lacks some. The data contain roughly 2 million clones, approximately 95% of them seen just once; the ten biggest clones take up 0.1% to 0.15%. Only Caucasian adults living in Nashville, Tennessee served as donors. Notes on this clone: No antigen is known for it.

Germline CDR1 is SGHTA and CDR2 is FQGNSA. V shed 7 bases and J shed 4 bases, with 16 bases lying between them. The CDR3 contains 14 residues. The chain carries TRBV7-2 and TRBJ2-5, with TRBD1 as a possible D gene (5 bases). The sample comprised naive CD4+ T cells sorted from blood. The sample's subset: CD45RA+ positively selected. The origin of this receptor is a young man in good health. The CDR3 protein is CASIPAGSAETQYF. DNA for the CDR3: TGTGCCAGCATCCCTGCAGGGTCTGCAGAGACCCAGTACTTC.